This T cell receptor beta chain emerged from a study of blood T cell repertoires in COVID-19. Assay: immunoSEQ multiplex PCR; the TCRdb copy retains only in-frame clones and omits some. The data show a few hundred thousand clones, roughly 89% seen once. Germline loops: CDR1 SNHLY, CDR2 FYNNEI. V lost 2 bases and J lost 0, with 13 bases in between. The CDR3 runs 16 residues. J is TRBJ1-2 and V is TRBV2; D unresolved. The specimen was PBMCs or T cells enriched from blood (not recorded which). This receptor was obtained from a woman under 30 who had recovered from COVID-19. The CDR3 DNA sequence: TGTGCCAGCAGTGAATCATCTGGGAGAGCTAACTATGGCTACACCTTC. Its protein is CASSESSGRANYGYTF.